This T cell receptor (beta chain) emerged from a study of CD8+ T cells in alopecia areata. Study summary: Tofacitinib administration persisted for 6 to 18 months, succeeded by 6 months off drug. Severity among treated patients was scored by the percentage of scalp area affected. General observations from the study: Scalp clonality, along with expanded CD8+ clones among the top 100, was significantly decreased by tofacitinib.

Treatment denoted: oral pan-JAK inhibitor, 5-10 mg twice daily. Alopecia areata patients had lesional scalp punch biopsies and peripheral blood taken from them. J lost 7 bases, V lost 8 bases, and 15 bases had no gene match. The V gene's germline CDR1 is SQVTM and CDR2 ANQGSEA. The CDR3 runs 14 residues. As regards this clone: Its antigen is not identified.

Reverse transcription of extracted RNA yielded cDNA, which provided the sequencing template. Produced via immunoSEQ multiplex PCR; TCRdb's table is partial and in-frame only. This sample has roughly 180,000 clones; around half occur once, and the top ten carry about a tenth. The TCR originated in a human donor with alopecia areata. The chain employs TRBV29-1 and TRBJ1-2, with 8 bases fitting TRBD1. The starting material was CD8+ T cells sorted from blood, obtained at week 24, from a patient treated with tofacitinib. Here the CDR3 DNA reads TGCAGCTCGCTGGACAGGGACAATATCGGTGGCTACACCTTC. Amino acid sequence: CSSLDRDNIGGYTF. Looking up the rest from reference TRBV29-1 and TRBJ1-2 gives the full variable domain: SAVISQKPSRDICQRGTSLTIQCQVDSQVTMMFWYRQQPGQSLTLIATANQGSEATYESGFVIDKFPISRPNLTFSTLTVSNMSPEDSSIYLCSSLDRDNIGGYTFGSGTRLTVV.